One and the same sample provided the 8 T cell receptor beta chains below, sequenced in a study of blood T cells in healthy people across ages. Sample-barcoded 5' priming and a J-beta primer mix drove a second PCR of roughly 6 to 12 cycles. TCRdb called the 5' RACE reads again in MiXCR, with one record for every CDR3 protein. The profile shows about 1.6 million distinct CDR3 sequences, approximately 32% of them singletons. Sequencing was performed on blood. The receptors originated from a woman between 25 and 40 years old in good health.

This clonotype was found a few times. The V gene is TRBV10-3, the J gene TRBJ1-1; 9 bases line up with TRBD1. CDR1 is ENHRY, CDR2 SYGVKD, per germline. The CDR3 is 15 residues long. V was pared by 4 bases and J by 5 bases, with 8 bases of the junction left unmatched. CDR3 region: CAISVTGGAETEAFF. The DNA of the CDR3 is TGTGCCATCAGTGTAACAGGGGGCGCCGAGACTGAAGCTTTCTTT.

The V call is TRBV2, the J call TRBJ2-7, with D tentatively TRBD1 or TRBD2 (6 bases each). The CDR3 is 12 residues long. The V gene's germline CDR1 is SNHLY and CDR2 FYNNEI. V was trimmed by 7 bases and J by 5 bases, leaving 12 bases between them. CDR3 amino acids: CASKKGGHEQYF. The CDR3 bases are TGTGCCAGCAAAAAGGGGGGCCACGAGCAGTACTTC. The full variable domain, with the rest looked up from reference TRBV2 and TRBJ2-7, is EPEVTQTPSHQVTQMGQEVILRCVPISNHLYFYWYRQILGQKVEFLVSFYNNEISEKSEIFDDQFSVERPDGSNFTLKIRSTKLEDSAMYFCASKKGGHEQYFGPGTRLTVT.

DNA of the CDR3: TGTGCCAGCAGCCACCAACGGGAGTGGAATGAGCAGTTCTTC. Protein sequence: CASSHQREWNEQFF. The gene calls are TRBV3-1 and TRBJ2-1; a weak D match, TRBD2 (6 bases). This CDR3 has 14 residues. V was shortened by 3 bases and J by 7 bases, with 13 bases between the two germline ends. The germline V gene has CDR1 LGHDT and CDR2 YNNKEL (reference sequence).

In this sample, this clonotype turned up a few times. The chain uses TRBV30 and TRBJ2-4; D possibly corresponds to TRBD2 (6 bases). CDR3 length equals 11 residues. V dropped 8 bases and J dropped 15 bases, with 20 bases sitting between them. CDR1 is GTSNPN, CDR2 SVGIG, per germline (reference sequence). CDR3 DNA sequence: TGTGCCCCGCGGACTCCGGGGGTTAGGTACTTC. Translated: CAPRTPGVRYF.

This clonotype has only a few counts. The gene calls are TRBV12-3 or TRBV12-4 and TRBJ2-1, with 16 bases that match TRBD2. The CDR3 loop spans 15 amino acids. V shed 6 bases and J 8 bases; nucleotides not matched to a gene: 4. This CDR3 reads CASRGGTSGGDEQFF. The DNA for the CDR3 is TGTGCCAGCAGGGGAGGGACTAGCGGGGGGGATGAGCAGTTCTTC.

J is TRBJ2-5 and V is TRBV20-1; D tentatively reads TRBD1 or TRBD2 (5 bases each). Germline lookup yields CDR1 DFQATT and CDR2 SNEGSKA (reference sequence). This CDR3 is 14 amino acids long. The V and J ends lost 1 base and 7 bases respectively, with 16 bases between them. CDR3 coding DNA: TGCAGTGCTAGAGGCAGGGAGCCCGGAGGGACCCAGTACTTC. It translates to CSARGREPGGTQYF.

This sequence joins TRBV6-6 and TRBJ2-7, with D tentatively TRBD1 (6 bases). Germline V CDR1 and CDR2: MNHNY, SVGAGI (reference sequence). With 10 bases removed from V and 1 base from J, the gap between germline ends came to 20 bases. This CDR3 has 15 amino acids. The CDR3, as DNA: TGTGCCAACCCCAGGGGAGCAACGTGTTCCTACGAGCAGTACTTC. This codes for CANPRGATCSYEQYF.

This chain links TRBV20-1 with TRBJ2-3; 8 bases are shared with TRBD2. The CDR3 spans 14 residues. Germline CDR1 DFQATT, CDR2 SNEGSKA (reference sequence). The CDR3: CRAIAGTSTDTQYF. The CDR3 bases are TGCAGGGCAATAGCGGGAACTAGCACAGATACGCAGTATTTT.